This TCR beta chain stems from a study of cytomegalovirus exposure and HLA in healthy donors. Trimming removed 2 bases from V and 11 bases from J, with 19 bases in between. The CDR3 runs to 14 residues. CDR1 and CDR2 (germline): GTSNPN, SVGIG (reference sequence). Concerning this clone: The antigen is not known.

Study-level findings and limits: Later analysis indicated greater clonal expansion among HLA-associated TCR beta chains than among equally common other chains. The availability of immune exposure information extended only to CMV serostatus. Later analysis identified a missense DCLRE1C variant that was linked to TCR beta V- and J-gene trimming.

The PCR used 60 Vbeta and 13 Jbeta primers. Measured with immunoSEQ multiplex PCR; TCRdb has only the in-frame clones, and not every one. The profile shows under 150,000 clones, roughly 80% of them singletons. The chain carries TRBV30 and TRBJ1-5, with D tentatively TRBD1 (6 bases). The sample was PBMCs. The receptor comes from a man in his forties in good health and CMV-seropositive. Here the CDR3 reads CAWSSLGAGLAQHF. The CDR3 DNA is TGTGCCTGGAGTTCCTTGGGGGCCGGGTTGGCCCAGCATTTT.